What follows describes a single T cell receptor beta chain. This entry belongs to a study of shared clonotypes between healthy human individuals. The CDR3 contains 13 residues. V was cut by 8 bases and J by 2 bases, with 10 bases left in between. The germline V gene has CDR1 SNHLY and CDR2 FYNNEI. Data came from immunoSEQ multiplex PCR; TCRdb stores just in-frame clones and leaves some out. The table shows about 2.4 million clones, with over 85% occurring only once. Specimen: naive CD4+ T cells from PBMCs. Documented subset: CD45RA+ positively selected. This receptor was obtained from a man between 18 and 29 years old in good health. Some clones in this sample may be carry-over from other donors' samples. The chain has TRBV2 and TRBJ1-5; D not resolved. CDR3 in amino acids: CASVKAGNQPQHF. For the CDR3, the DNA is TGTGCCAGCGTGAAGGCAGGCAATCAGCCCCAGCATTTT. Full variable domain (outside the CDR3, taken from reference TRBV2 and TRBJ1-5): EPEVTQTPSHQVTQMGQEVILRCVPISNHLYFYWYRQILGQKVEFLVSFYNNEISEKSEIFDDQFSVERPDGSNFTLKIRSTKLEDSAMYFCASVKAGNQPQHFGDGTRLSIL.